The 16 T cell receptor beta chains listed next were all sequenced from one sample in a study of long-term antiretroviral therapy in people with HIV. At survey level, the immunoSEQ assay was run in its v3.0 version. Some clones are missing from TCRdb's copy, which holds only in-frame ones; the method was immunoSEQ multiplex PCR. This sample carries 26,000 or so clones, 65% to 85% of them seen once, and the ten largest clones take about 11%. The input for sequencing was unsorted PBMCs, taken 0.8 years before starting antiretroviral therapy. These receptor sequences come from a man aged 18-30 years with HIV.

The chain carries TRBV6-1 and TRBJ2-2; 9 nucleotides match TRBD2. CDR3 length: 17 amino acids. The junction had 8 bases not matched to a gene; V was cut back by 6 bases and J by 0 bases. Germline V gene data show CDR1 as MNHNS and CDR2 as SASEGT. The CDR3 DNA reads as TGTGCCAGCAGAGAATACAGCGGGGGGTCGAACACCGGGGAGCTGTTTTTT. Its protein product is CASREYSGGSNTGELFF.

The chain couples TRBV7-8 to TRBJ1-2; possibly TRBD1 for D (5 bases). The CDR3 spans 15 residues. Trimming stripped 5 bases from V and 1 base from J, with 14 bases between. From germline, CDR1 is SGHVS and CDR2 FQNEAQ. Here the CDR3 DNA reads TGTGCCAGCAGCGACCGACAGAGTTTTAACTATGGCTACACCTTC. Residues: CASSDRQSFNYGYTF.

J is TRBJ2-3 and V is TRBV6-1, with D maybe TRBD2 (7 bases). V lost 2 bases to trimming and J lost 3 bases, with 15 bases between them. The CDR3 runs 16 residues. Germline CDR1 reads MNHNS; CDR2 reads SASEGT. The CDR3 protein is CASSETVGGPTDTQYF. The CDR3 coding sequence is TGTGCCAGCAGTGAAACGGTGGGGGGGCCAACAGATACGCAGTATTTT.

The rearrangement uses TRBV7-2 and TRBJ2-1, with 11 bases fitting TRBD2. Trimming took 5 bases from V and 5 from J; bases not matched to a gene: 14. The CDR3 runs 18 residues. Germline CDR1 reads SGHTA; CDR2 reads FQGNSA. The CDR3 reads CASSQLPRLLAGDNEQFF. The CDR3 nucleotides are TGTGCCAGCAGCCAACTACCCCGTCTACTAGCGGGAGACAATGAGCAGTTCTTC.

Points on this clone: Other DNA sequences from this sample encode an identical CDR3 as well. The chain recombines TRBV5-1 with TRBJ1-1; 9 nucleotides align to TRBD1. With 4 bases clipped from V and 5 bases from J, the junction kept 6 bases outside the gene matches. The CDR3 is 14 amino acids. CDR1 SGHRS and CDR2 YFSETQ come from the germline V gene. The CDR3, as DNA: TGCGCCAGCAGCCTCGGGACAGGGAGGACTGAAGCTTTCTTT. Translation: CASSLGTGRTEAFF.

The chain joins TRBV5-6 to TRBJ2-7; possible D gene TRBD2, 5 bases. CDR1 and CDR2 (germline): SGHDT, YYEEEE. V lost 4 bases and J 5 bases, leaving 16 bases between the germline ends. The CDR3 extends over 14 amino acids. The CDR3 DNA reads TGTGCCAGCAGCCCCGGGGTAGGTTGGGACGAGCAGTACTTC. It codes for CASSPGVGWDEQYF.

CDR3 region: CASSDSGQGRNYGYTF. CDR3 bases: TGCGCCAGCAGTGACTCGGGACAGGGCAGAAACTATGGCTACACCTTC. The chain links TRBV10-2 to TRBJ1-2, with TRBD1 identical over 9 bases. CDR3 length: 16 amino acids. Looked up from germline, CDR1 is WSHSY and CDR2 is SAAADI. The junction had 7 bases not matched to a gene; V was cut back by 3 bases and J by 2 bases.

The chain combines TRBV30 with TRBJ2-7; no firm D call. This CDR3 contains 12 residues. V was clipped by 3 bases and J by 7 bases, with 13 bases between them. The V gene's germline CDR1 is GTSNPN and CDR2 SVGIG (reference sequence). CDR3 sequence reads: CAWSAGRAEQYF. In DNA form, the CDR3 reads TGTGCCTGGAGCGCAGGACGTGCGGAGCAGTACTTC. The complete variable domain, with remaining parts taken from reference TRBV30 and TRBJ2-7, reads SQTIHQWPATLVQPVGSPLSLECTVEGTSNPNLYWYRQAAGRGLQLLFYSVGIGQISSEVPQNLSASRPQDRQFILSSKKLLLSDSGFYLCAWSAGRAEQYFGPGTRLTVT.

V gene TRBV9 combines with J gene TRBJ2-3; D possibly uses TRBD1 or TRBD2 (6 bases each). This CDR3 spans 15 amino acids. V lost 0 bases, J lost 4 bases, and 12 bases lay in between. The germline CDR1 and CDR2 sequences are SGDLS and YYNGEE. CDR3 nucleotides: TGTGCCAGCAGCGTAGGATCGGGGGCGGCAGATACGCAGTATTTT. Amino acids: CASSVGSGAADTQYF. Full variable domain (outside the CDR3, taken from reference TRBV9 and TRBJ2-3): DSGVTQTPKHLITATGQRVTLRCSPRSGDLSVYWYQQSLDQGLQFLIQYYNGEERAKGNILERFSAQQFPDLHSELNLSSLELGDSALYFCASSVGSGAADTQYFGPGTRLTVL.

A few counts support this clone. The chain has TRBV9 and TRBJ1-5; D ambiguous. The CDR3 is 14 amino acids. Germline V gives CDR1 SGDLS, CDR2 YYNGEE. Trimming pared 4 bases from V and 5 bases from J, leaving 13 bases between. In nucleotides, the CDR3 is TGTGCCAGCAGCTCAAGAGGGTTTGATCAGCCCCAGCATTTT. Its translation is CASSSRGFDQPQHF.

This chain connects TRBV7-8 to TRBJ2-5; the D gene is possibly TRBD1 (5 bases). V lost 5 bases and J 5 bases, leaving 15 bases between the germline ends. The CDR3 has 14 amino acids. Germline V gene lookup returns CDR1 SGHVS and CDR2 FQNEAQ. The CDR3 loop reads CASSRPARGETQYF. In DNA form, the CDR3 reads TGTGCCAGCAGCCGACCTGCAAGGGGCGAGACCCAGTACTTC.

The genes are TRBV19 and TRBJ2-6, with D unresolved. Germline-derived CDR1 and CDR2 are LNHDA and SQIVND (reference sequence). The V end was cut by 3 bases, the J end by 0 bases, with 6 bases between. The length of the CDR3 is 15 residues. The CDR3 reads CASSIGTSGANVLTF. CDR3 DNA: TGTGCCAGTAGTATTGGTACCTCTGGGGCCAACGTCCTGACTTTC.

This chain links TRBV30 with TRBJ2-7; D is unresolved. V was clipped by 1 base and J by 8 bases, with 6 bases between them. This CDR3 region has 10 residues. Germline CDR1 reads GTSNPN; CDR2 reads SVGIG (reference sequence). CDR3 nucleotides: TGTGCCTGGAGTGGACTGAAGCAGTACTTC. Translating it yields CAWSGLKQYF.

V is TRBV4-2 and J is TRBJ2-1, with a possible D match to TRBD2 (6 bases). The CDR3 is made up of 16 amino acids. Germline V gene sequence: CDR1 LGHNA, CDR2 YNFKEQ. The ends were cut back, 4 bases at V and 1 base at J, with 14 bases in the middle. CDR3 in amino acids: CASSPLAGQSYNEQFF. CDR3 in DNA: TGTGCCAGCAGCCCCCTGGCGGGGCAATCCTACAATGAGCAGTTCTTC.

This chain joins TRBV5-1 and TRBJ1-6; D gene uncertain. The CDR3 loop spans 19 amino acids. The germline V gene encodes CDR1 SGHRS and CDR2 YFSETQ. V gave up 1 base and J gave up 1 base, with 18 bases separating them. In DNA form, the CDR3 reads TGCGCCAGCAGCTTGACGGGGTCGGGAACTGGATCCTATAATTCACCCCTCCACTTT. Protein product: CASSLTGSGTGSYNSPLHF.

This chain uses TRBV6-5 with TRBJ2-5, with 9 nucleotides matching TRBD2. The CDR3 totals 14 residues. V gave up 7 bases and J gave up 1 base; unmatched junction bases: 4. The germline V gene encodes CDR1 MNHEY and CDR2 SVGAGI. DNA of the CDR3: TGTGCCAGCACCGGGACTAGCAGCCAAGAGACCCAGTACTTC. This translates into CASTGTSSQETQYF.